The present T cell receptor (beta chain) was sequenced within a study of cytomegalovirus exposure and HLA in healthy donors. Background on the study: Within the Caucasian-associated ancestry cluster were roughly 82% of the approximately 400 genotyped donors.

Germline V CDR1 and CDR2: MRHNA, SNTAGT. V lost 4 bases to trimming and J lost 5 bases, with 11 bases between them. This CDR3 has 13 amino acids. The PCR contained 60 Vbeta and 13 Jbeta primers. Data came from immunoSEQ multiplex PCR; TCRdb stores just in-frame clones and leaves some out. The sample holds more than 95,000 clones, around 70% seen once. General observations from the study: Analysis performed later found over 15,000 TCR beta sequences associated with HLA alleles at 0.05 false discovery rate. Immune exposure data for these donors was limited to CMV serostatus. Based on reports, TCR beta sequences accurately predicted HLA-A and HLA-B alleles for most subjects.

A remark on this clone: Antigen specificity is unknown.

This clonotype was obtained from a man in his thirties or forties in good health and CMV-seronegative. This chain links TRBV6-4 with TRBJ1-2; D not resolved. Input material: PBMCs. As DNA, the CDR3 is TGTGCCAGCAGTGCCGACGGGGATTATGGCTACACCTTC. It specifies CASSADGDYGYTF.